This TCR beta chain originates from a study of early T cells in non-severe SARS-CoV-2 infection. Study-level background: Bulk RNA taken from unsorted whole blood was sequenced, leaving chains unpaired.

Overall study results and limits: Anti-spike CD8 responses were favored in VDJdb matching, and private and CD4 specificities were missed.

The germline gives CDR1 SNHLY, CDR2 FYNNEI. This CDR3 comprises 13 residues. Unique molecular identifiers were attached to individual cDNA molecules. TCRdb processed the 5' RACE reads anew with MiXCR; each CDR3 protein has one entry. This sample has about 56,000 distinct CDR3 sequences, with roughly a tenth found just once. To note about this clonotype: Antigen unknown. The junction and the germline gene differ at one end; a read error may be behind it.

The rearrangement links TRBV2 to TRBJ2-1; weak D call: TRBD2 (5 bases). The receptor was derived from an adult who was a healthcare worker with PCR-confirmed SARS-CoV-2 infection or an uninfected control (not recorded which). Sequenced sample: whole blood. The CDR3 spells CASSETRTQIPHF. For the CDR3, the DNA is TGTGCCAGCAGTGAAACCCGGACTCAGATTCCACACTTC.